These 15 T cell receptor beta chains originate from one sample sequenced in a study of blood T cell repertoires in COVID-19. Repertoires were generated with immunoSEQ multiplex PCR, while TCRdb's copy carries only in-frame clones and drops some. The sample has about 110,000 clones, about 87% seen once. The sequenced material came from peripheral blood. The source is a man aged 45-65 years with active or convalescent COVID-19.

V gene TRBV6-5 combines with J gene TRBJ2-3; maybe TRBD2 (6 bases). The V gene's germline CDR1 is MNHEY and CDR2 SVGAGI. The CDR3 loop spans 11 amino acids. V was clipped by 7 bases and J by 7 bases, with 9 bases between them. Here the CDR3 reads CASKEGYTQYF. The CDR3 coding sequence is TGTGCCAGCAAGGAGGGCTATACGCAGTATTTT.

The rearrangement uses TRBV6-1 and TRBJ2-7; 7 bases match TRBD1. Per the germline V gene, CDR1 is MNHNS and CDR2 is SASEGT. V dropped 0 bases and J dropped 2; count of bases not matched to a gene: 10. The CDR3 sequence is 17 residues long. Here the CDR3 reads CASSEAPGQGVPYEQYF. The CDR3 DNA is TGTGCCAGCAGTGAAGCGCCGGGCCAGGGGGTCCCCTACGAGCAGTACTTC.

The V and J genes are TRBV27 and TRBJ1-5; D possibly corresponds to TRBD1 (6 bases). With 7 bases removed from V and 3 bases from J, the gap between germline ends came to 10 bases. The CDR3 runs to 13 residues. Germline CDR1 is MNHEY and CDR2 is SMNVEV (reference sequence). The CDR3 DNA is TGTGCCAGCAAACAGGGATTCAATCAGCCCCAGCATTTT. Translating it yields CASKQGFNQPQHF.

The chain couples TRBV5-1 to TRBJ2-1, with a weak D call TRBD2 (6 bases). The CDR3 has 13 amino acids. From germline, CDR1 is SGHRS and CDR2 YFSETQ. V lost 1 base and J lost 7, with 9 bases in between. CDR3: CASSLTSPNEQFF. The CDR3 nucleotides read TGCGCCAGCAGCTTGACTAGCCCTAATGAGCAGTTCTTC.

The V and J genes are TRBV5-6 and TRBJ2-7; 15 bases are shared with TRBD2. With V trimmed by 4 bases and J by 7 bases, 9 bases remained unmatched. The CDR3 spans 16 residues. CDR1 and CDR2 (germline): SGHDT, YYEEEE. As DNA, the CDR3 is TGTGCCAGCAGCCCTCACGGACTAGCGGGAGGGTGGGAGCAGTACTTC. Translated, it gives CASSPHGLAGGWEQYF.

The V gene is TRBV6-6, the J gene TRBJ1-2; TRBD1 is a possible D gene (6 bases). There are 12 residues in the CDR3. V was pared by 4 bases and J by 7 bases, with 10 bases between. Germline assignment: CDR1 MNHNY and CDR2 SVGAGI (reference sequence). The CDR3 bases are TGTGCCAGCAGTTTCACAGGGTTTGGCTACACCTTC. Translation: CASSFTGFGYTF.

The chain uses TRBV4-3 and TRBJ1-3; TRBD1 matches at 12 bases. Trimming at V came to 0 bases and at J to 1 base, leaving 13 bases not matched to a gene. This CDR3 comprises 21 residues. Germline V gene data show CDR1 as LGHNA and CDR2 as YSLEER. Here the CDR3 reads CASSQERGTGGMVHSGNTIYF. The CDR3 coding sequence is TGCGCCAGCAGCCAAGAGAGAGGGACAGGGGGCATGGTACATTCTGGAAACACCATATATTTT.

Here the CDR3 reads CASSLEGEHEQYF. The CDR3 DNA follows: TGTGCCAGCAGCTTAGAGGGGGAGCACGAGCAGTACTTC. The chain joins TRBV7-9 to TRBJ2-7, with a possible D match to TRBD1 (6 bases). The CDR3 loop spans 13 amino acids. The V end lost 1 base, the J end lost 5 bases, and 9 bases lay between the germline ends. The germline gives CDR1 SEHNR, CDR2 FQNEAQ (reference sequence).

This rearrangement joins TRBV18 to TRBJ2-1; tentatively, D is TRBD2 (5 bases). The V end lost 1 base, the J end lost 5 bases, and 15 bases lay between the germline ends. CDR3 length: 16 residues. Germline V CDR1 and CDR2: KGHSH, LQKENI. CDR3 loop: CASSPQVARADNEQFF. The CDR3 region has the DNA TGTGCCAGCTCACCACAGGTGGCGAGGGCAGACAATGAGCAGTTCTTC.

The V call is TRBV4-2, the J call TRBJ1-5; 10 bases are a match to TRBD1. CDR3 length: 17 amino acids. V lost 0 bases, J lost 1 base, and 3 bases stayed unmatched. CDR1 is LGHNA and CDR2 is YNFKEQ in the germline V gene. The CDR3 is CASSQDLGQGSNQPQHF. DNA for the CDR3: TGTGCCAGCAGCCAAGACCTGGGACAGGGGAGCAATCAGCCCCAGCATTTT.

The chain carries TRBV30 and TRBJ1-2; possibly TRBD1 for D (6 bases). Germline V CDR1 and CDR2: GTSNPN, SVGIG (reference sequence). This CDR3 has 12 residues. Trimming stripped 4 bases from V and 2 bases from J, with 8 bases between. CDR3 DNA: TGTGCCTGGACCCAGGGGAACTATGGCTACACCTTC. It specifies CAWTQGNYGYTF.

The chain combines TRBV19 with TRBJ2-1; the match to TRBD2 covers 13 bases. Germline assignment: CDR1 LNHDA and CDR2 SQIVND (reference sequence). This CDR3 comprises 15 residues. Unmatched junction bases numbered 5, after V lost 7 bases and J lost 5 bases. The DNA for the CDR3 is TGTGCCAGTACCCCCGGACTAGCGGGGGACAATGAGCAGTTCTTC. Translation: CASTPGLAGDNEQFF.

The V and J genes are TRBV15 and TRBJ2-5, with D uncertain. V was shortened by 0 bases and J by 5 bases, with 16 bases between the two germline ends. CDR3 size: 16 residues. Germline V gives CDR1 LNHNV, CDR2 YYDKDF (reference sequence). Written as DNA, the CDR3 is TGTGCCACCAGCAGAGATCACACGTCCTTCGGGGAGACCCAGTACTTC. Amino acids: CATSRDHTSFGETQYF.

In this sample, this clone turned up once. This chain links TRBV9 with TRBJ1-4, with a weak D call TRBD1 (6 bases). Trimming removed 3 bases at V and 7 bases at J, with 16 bases between. Germline V gene lookup returns CDR1 SGDLS and CDR2 YYNGEE. The CDR3 is 15 amino acids. The CDR3 DNA reads TGTGCCAGCAGCGCGAGGGGGACAAGCGGTGAAAAACTGTTTTTT. It yields the protein CASSARGTSGEKLFF.

The chain carries TRBV6-5 and TRBJ2-7; D is unclear. Germline V gene data show CDR1 as MNHEY and CDR2 as SVGAGI. The ends were cut back, 6 bases at V and 0 bases at J, with 12 bases in the middle. CDR3 size: 14 residues. CDR3 region: CASSKTFSSYEQYF. The CDR3 region has the DNA TGTGCCAGCAGCAAGACTTTTAGCTCCTACGAGCAGTACTTC.